The 7 T cell receptor beta chains listed next were all sequenced from one sample in a study of cytomegalovirus exposure and HLA in healthy donors. The PCR made use of 60 Vbeta and 13 Jbeta primers. Assay: immunoSEQ multiplex PCR; the TCRdb copy retains only in-frame clones and omits some. Counted here are tens of thousands of clones, 60% to 75% occurring once; the ten biggest clones make up approximately 16%. Material: PBMCs. These receptor sequences come from a woman aged 40 to 50 in good health and CMV-seropositive.

V usage is TRBV7-9 and J usage is TRBJ1-2; D is uncertain. The V gene lost 0 bases and the J gene lost 0 bases, with 5 bases spanning the gap. Germline V gives CDR1 SEHNR, CDR2 FQNEAQ (reference sequence). The CDR3 is 14 residues long. The CDR3 sequence: CASSLAAANYGYTF. CDR3 coding DNA: TGTGCCAGCAGCTTAGCGGCAGCTAACTATGGCTACACCTTC.

The chain links TRBV10-2 to TRBJ1-1; 7 nucleotides match TRBD1. Germline trimming cut 7 bases from V and 2 bases from J; bases unmatched to any gene: 7. This CDR3 has 14 residues. Per the germline V gene, CDR1 is WSHSY and CDR2 is SAAADI. The CDR3 DNA is TGCGCCAGCAAGGGGACAGCCCTTAACACTGAAGCTTTCTTT. Residues: CASKGTALNTEAFF.

The CDR3 spells CSAHQIPQGPAFF. The DNA of the CDR3 is TGCAGCGCACACCAAATCCCACAGGGTCCAGCTTTCTTT. This chain uses TRBV29-1 with TRBJ1-1; D possibly corresponds to TRBD1 (6 bases). CDR1 and CDR2 (germline): SQVTM, ANQGSEA. Trimming took 7 bases from V and 10 from J, leaving 22 bases between them. The CDR3 totals 13 residues.

This clone was seen many times. The chain links TRBV18 to TRBJ1-5; possible D gene TRBD1, 5 bases. CDR1 KGHSH and CDR2 LQKENI come from the germline V gene. V was pared by 2 bases and J by 1 base, with 9 bases between. The CDR3 sequence is 15 residues long. CDR3 region: CASSPSQGSNQPQHF. The CDR3 coding sequence is TGTGCCAGCTCACCAAGTCAGGGAAGCAATCAGCCCCAGCATTTT.

The chain employs TRBV7-2 and TRBJ1-2; no definite D call. The ends were cut back, 3 bases at V and 3 bases at J, with 8 bases in the middle. The germline gives CDR1 SGHTA, CDR2 FQGNSA. The CDR3 runs to 13 residues. The CDR3 sequence: CASSLATYYGYTF. The CDR3 bases are TGTGCCAGCAGCTTGGCCACATACTATGGCTACACCTTC.

This clone was seen a handful of times. The chain has TRBV7-2 and TRBJ1-6, with D perhaps TRBD1 (5 bases). Per the germline V gene, CDR1 is SGHTA and CDR2 is FQGNSA. Trimming removed 0 bases at V and 8 bases at J, with 11 bases between. The CDR3 contains 15 residues. Written as DNA, the CDR3 is TGTGCCAGCAGCTTAGCGGTCCAGGGTTATTCACCCCTCCACTTT. It encodes CASSLAVQGYSPLHF.

The sample holds a few counts of this clone. This chain links TRBV4-1 with TRBJ2-2; 10 nucleotides line up with TRBD1. The germline CDR1 and CDR2 sequences are MGHRA and YSYEKL. The CDR3 totals 19 residues. J lost 4 bases, V lost 1 base, and 12 bases had no gene match. The CDR3 loop is CASSQGRWQTGGGTGELFF. In DNA form, the CDR3 reads TGCGCCAGCAGCCAAGGACGATGGCAGACAGGGGGCGGCACCGGGGAGCTGTTTTTT.